A selection of T cell receptor beta chains follows, all from one sample in a study of Graves' ophthalmopathy and Graves' hyperthyroidism. TCRdb analysed the multiplex PCR reads with MiXCR anew, one entry per CDR3 protein. This sample has approximately 540,000 distinct CDR3 sequences, with approximately 37% found just once. Sample: peripheral blood or thyroid tissue (not recorded which). Receptors originate from an adult man with Graves' hyperthyroidism. Both conserved end residues are part of each CDR3. The D gene is left open where the match is weak. A row's size may be missing; if present it is once, few, many or a size class.

>many|TRBD2|TRBJ2-7|TRBV20-1
TGCAGTGCTAGAAGAGGGCGGGGGGCCCTCTGGGAGCAGTACTTC
CSARRGRGALWEQYF
>many|TRBD2|TRBJ2-1|TRBV7-2
TGTGCCAGCAGCTTAGCTAGCGGGGGTGACAATGAGCAGTTCTTC
CASSLASGGDNEQFF
>few|.|TRBJ1-2|TRBV6-5
TGTGCCAGCAGTTACTCGGGCAGGGTGACCGGCTACACCTTC
CASSYSGRVTGYTF
>.|.|TRBJ1-1|TRBV6-5
TGTGCCAGCAGTGACGGTATGGGGGCTTACACTGAAGCTTTCTTT
CASSDGMGAYTEAFF
>many|TRBD1|TRBJ1-5|TRBV29-1
TGCAGCGTTGAGGGGGAGGGGGCAGGACCCCAGCATTTT
CSVEGEGAGPQHF
>many|.|TRBJ1-2|TRBV6-5
.
CASSSSTGYGYTF
>few|.|TRBJ2-5|TRBV7-9
TGTGCCAGCAGCTTAACGCAAATGGGCAAGACCCAGTACTTC
CASSLTQMGKTQYF
>.|.|TRBJ1-1|TRBV10-3
TGTGCCAGCAGTTATACAGCAGGGGATAGCACTGAAGCTTTCTTT
CASSYTAGDSTEAFF
>.|TRBD1|TRBJ2-7|TRBV19
TGTGCCAGTAGTTTGACAGGGGATCTCTACGAGCAGTACTTC
CASSLTGDLYEQYF
>few|.|TRBJ2-5|TRBV7-3
TGTGCCAGCAGCCCCACCACAGCGAACCAAGAGACCCAGTACTTC
CASSPTTANQETQYF
>.|TRBD1|TRBJ1-6|TRBV20-1
TGCAGTGCTAGGGACGGGACAGGACTTTCACCCCTCCGCTTT
CSARDGTGLSPLRF
>few|.|TRBJ1-1|TRBV5-4
TGTGCCAGCAGCTTAGATCCAGATAACACTGAAGCTTTCTTT
CASSLDPDNTEAFF
>.|TRBD2|TRBJ2-7|TRBV5-1
TGCGCCAGCAGCTTGGTAGGACTAGCCCCCTACGAGCAGTACTTC
CASSLVGLAPYEQYF
>.|TRBD2|TRBJ2-7|TRBV29-1
TGCAGCGTTCGGGCGGGGGGCTACGAGCAGTACTTC
CSVRAGGYEQYF
>.|TRBD1|TRBJ1-1|TRBV6-5
TGTGCCAGCAGCCGGAGAAGACAGGGGTGGTCAAGCGGTAGCACTGAAGCTTTCTTT
CASSRRRQGWSSGSTEAFF
>.|.|TRBJ1-2|TRBV20-1
TGCAGTGCCCACCGGGAGGGTGGCTACACCTTC
CSAHREGGYTF
>many|TRBD1|TRBJ2-5|TRBV20-1
TGCAGTGCTAGATCCCCTATAGACAGGGAAGAGACCCAGTACTTC
CSARSPIDREETQYF
>.|TRBD2|TRBJ2-1|TRBV20-1
TGCAGTGCTCCCGTTAGCGGGAGGGCCGAGGGTGAGCAGTTCTTC
CSAPVSGRAEGEQFF
>many|.|TRBJ1-5|TRBV6-1
TGTGCCAGCAGTGAAAACCCCAGCAATCAGCCCCAGCATTTT
CASSENPSNQPQHF
>many|.|TRBJ1-2|TRBV6-1
TGTGCCAGCAGTGAAGACGGCGGCTACACCTTC
CASSEDGGYTF
>many|TRBD2|TRBJ2-7|TRBV5-1
TGCGCCAGCAGCCGGCGGACTAGCGGGGGACAACTCATCTCCTACGAGCAGTACTTC
CASSRRTSGGQLISYEQYF
>many|TRBD2|TRBJ2-7|TRBV15
TGTGCCACCAGCAGGGGTAGCGGGAGCTCCTACGAGCAGTACTTC
CATSRGSGSSYEQYF
>many|.|TRBJ2-2|TRBV9
TGTGCCAGCAGCGTAGCAGGGGCCACCGGGGAGCTGTTTTTT
CASSVAGATGELFF
>.|TRBD2|TRBJ2-3|TRBV19
TGTGCCAGTACCCCCGGAGGGCGGGAGGTAGCAGATACGCAGTATTTT
CASTPGGREVADTQYF
>.|.|TRBJ2-2|TRBV3-1
TGTGCCAGCAGCCCGGAGGGTCGACGGGGGGAGCTGTTTTTT
CASSPEGRRGELFF
>.|.|TRBJ1-2|TRBV2
TGTGCCAGCAGCGTTACGTTACAGTCCCCTAAGGATGGCTACACCTTC
CASSVTLQSPKDGYTF
>many|TRBD1|TRBJ1-1|TRBV6-1
TGTGCCAGCGGAACAGGGGGCATTTCGATCACTGAAGCTTTCTTT
CASGTGGISITEAFF
>many|TRBD1|TRBJ1-4|TRBV12-3/TRBV12-4
TGTGCCAGCAGTTTTCACCTCGGGACAGGGAATGAAAAACTGTTTTTT
CASSFHLGTGNEKLFF
>many|.|TRBJ1-5|TRBV24-1
TGTGCCACCAGTGATTTCAAGGGCAAAAATCAGCCCCAGCATTTT
CATSDFKGKNQPQHF
>.|.|TRBJ1-4|TRBV6-1
TGTGCCAGCAGTGATTCGTTGGGGGAAAAACTGTTTTTT
CASSDSLGEKLFF
>.|.|TRBJ1-5|TRBV29-1
TGCAGTGAAGGAGTCCGTTGGGGGATAAATCAGCCCCAGCATTTT
CSEGVRWGINQPQHF
>many|.|TRBJ1-2|TRBV5-6
TGTGCCAGCAGCCCGCCCGGCTTAGTGTCGACTAACTATGGCTACACCTTC
CASSPPGLVSTNYGYTF
>.|TRBD1|TRBJ2-5|TRBV7-2
TGTGCCAGCAGCTTAGTTGGGACAGGGGATGAGACCCAGTACTTC
CASSLVGTGDETQYF
>.|.|TRBJ1-6|TRBV10-3
TGTGCCATCAGTCTATGGACCGCTGATTCACCCCTCCACTTT
CAISLWTADSPLHF
>.|TRBD1|TRBJ1-5|TRBV19
TGTGCCAGTAGTCTTTGGCAGGGGGATGGCAATCAGCCCCAGCATTTT
CASSLWQGDGNQPQHF
>.|.|TRBJ2-7|TRBV7-9
TGTGCCAGCAGCGTTGAGTCCGGGAACGAGCAGTACTTC
CASSVESGNEQYF
>.|.|TRBJ2-6|TRBV5-4
TGTGCCAGCAGCCAAGAAGTTTCGGTACAGATTGGCGATGGGGCCAACGTCCTGACTTTC
CASSQEVSVQIGDGANVLTF
>many|.|TRBJ1-2|TRBV6-5
TGTGCCAGCAGGCCCGAACCGGACTCAGGGGGCTACACCTTC
CASRPEPDSGGYTF
>.|.|TRBJ1-4|TRBV4-2
TGTGCCAGCAGCTTAGAAACGACAGGCTTGGGGGGTGAAAAACTGTTTTTT
CASSLETTGLGGEKLFF
>many|TRBD1|TRBJ1-1|TRBV29-1
TGCAGCGTTGGGACAGGGGAGGTTCAGGGTGAAGCTTTCTTT
CSVGTGEVQGEAFF
>many|TRBD2|TRBJ2-7|TRBV20-1
TGCAGTGCTATTGGGGGAGGGCTCAACGAGCAGTACTTC
CSAIGGGLNEQYF
>few|.|TRBJ1-1|TRBV20-1
TGCAGTGCTAGCGCCCGACTGGACACTGAAGCTTTCTTT
CSASARLDTEAFF
>many|.|TRBJ1-2|TRBV27
TGTGCCAGCAGTACACGGGCCGGCTATGGCTACACCTTC
CASSTRAGYGYTF
>many|.|TRBJ1-1|TRBV7-3
TGTGCCAGCAGCTTAATGGGGCGGGGAAACACTGAAGCTTTCTTT
CASSLMGRGNTEAFF
>.|TRBD1|TRBJ2-1|TRBV7-9
TGTGCCAGCAGCTGGCAGACAGGGGCCTACAATGAGCAGTTCTTC
CASSWQTGAYNEQFF
>many|TRBD1|TRBJ1-2|TRBV5-1
TGCGCCAGCAGCTTGGACGGACAGGGTTTTTATGGCTACACCTTC
CASSLDGQGFYGYTF
>many|.|TRBJ2-7|TRBV19
TGTGCCAGTAGTATAGGCTCAGACTACGAGCAGTACTTC
CASSIGSDYEQYF
>few|.|TRBJ1-5|TRBV19
TGTGCCAGTAGTATAGGAGATTCCAATCAGCCCCAGCATTTT
CASSIGDSNQPQHF
>.|.|TRBJ2-7|TRBV19
TGTGCCAGTAGTATTCGGACAGACAATGAGCAGTACTTC
CASSIRTDNEQYF
>many|.|TRBJ2-5|TRBV4-1
TGCGCCAGCAGCCAAGCATCCAGAGGGGCCCAGTACTTC
CASSQASRGAQYF
>.|.|TRBJ2-7|TRBV4-1
TGCGCCAGCAGCCTCGATTACAGGGAATACTACGAGCAGTACTTC
CASSLDYREYYEQYF
>few|.|TRBJ2-5|TRBV7-2
TGTGCCAGCAGCTTAGCCCCCGGAGGTCAGGAGACCCAGTACTTC
CASSLAPGGQETQYF
>.|TRBD1|TRBJ2-1|TRBV25-1
TGTGCCAGCAGTGAGGACAGGGACAATGAGCAGCTCTTC
CASSEDRDNEQLF
>many|TRBD2|TRBJ2-7|TRBV7-9
TGTGCCAGCAGCCCCCCCGCGGGACTAGCGGCGCCCTACGAGCAGTACTTC
CASSPPAGLAAPYEQYF
>.|.|TRBJ2-5|TRBV7-9
TGTGCCAGCAGCTTAGTGGAGGTGGGGGCAGAGACCCAGTACTTC
CASSLVEVGAETQYF